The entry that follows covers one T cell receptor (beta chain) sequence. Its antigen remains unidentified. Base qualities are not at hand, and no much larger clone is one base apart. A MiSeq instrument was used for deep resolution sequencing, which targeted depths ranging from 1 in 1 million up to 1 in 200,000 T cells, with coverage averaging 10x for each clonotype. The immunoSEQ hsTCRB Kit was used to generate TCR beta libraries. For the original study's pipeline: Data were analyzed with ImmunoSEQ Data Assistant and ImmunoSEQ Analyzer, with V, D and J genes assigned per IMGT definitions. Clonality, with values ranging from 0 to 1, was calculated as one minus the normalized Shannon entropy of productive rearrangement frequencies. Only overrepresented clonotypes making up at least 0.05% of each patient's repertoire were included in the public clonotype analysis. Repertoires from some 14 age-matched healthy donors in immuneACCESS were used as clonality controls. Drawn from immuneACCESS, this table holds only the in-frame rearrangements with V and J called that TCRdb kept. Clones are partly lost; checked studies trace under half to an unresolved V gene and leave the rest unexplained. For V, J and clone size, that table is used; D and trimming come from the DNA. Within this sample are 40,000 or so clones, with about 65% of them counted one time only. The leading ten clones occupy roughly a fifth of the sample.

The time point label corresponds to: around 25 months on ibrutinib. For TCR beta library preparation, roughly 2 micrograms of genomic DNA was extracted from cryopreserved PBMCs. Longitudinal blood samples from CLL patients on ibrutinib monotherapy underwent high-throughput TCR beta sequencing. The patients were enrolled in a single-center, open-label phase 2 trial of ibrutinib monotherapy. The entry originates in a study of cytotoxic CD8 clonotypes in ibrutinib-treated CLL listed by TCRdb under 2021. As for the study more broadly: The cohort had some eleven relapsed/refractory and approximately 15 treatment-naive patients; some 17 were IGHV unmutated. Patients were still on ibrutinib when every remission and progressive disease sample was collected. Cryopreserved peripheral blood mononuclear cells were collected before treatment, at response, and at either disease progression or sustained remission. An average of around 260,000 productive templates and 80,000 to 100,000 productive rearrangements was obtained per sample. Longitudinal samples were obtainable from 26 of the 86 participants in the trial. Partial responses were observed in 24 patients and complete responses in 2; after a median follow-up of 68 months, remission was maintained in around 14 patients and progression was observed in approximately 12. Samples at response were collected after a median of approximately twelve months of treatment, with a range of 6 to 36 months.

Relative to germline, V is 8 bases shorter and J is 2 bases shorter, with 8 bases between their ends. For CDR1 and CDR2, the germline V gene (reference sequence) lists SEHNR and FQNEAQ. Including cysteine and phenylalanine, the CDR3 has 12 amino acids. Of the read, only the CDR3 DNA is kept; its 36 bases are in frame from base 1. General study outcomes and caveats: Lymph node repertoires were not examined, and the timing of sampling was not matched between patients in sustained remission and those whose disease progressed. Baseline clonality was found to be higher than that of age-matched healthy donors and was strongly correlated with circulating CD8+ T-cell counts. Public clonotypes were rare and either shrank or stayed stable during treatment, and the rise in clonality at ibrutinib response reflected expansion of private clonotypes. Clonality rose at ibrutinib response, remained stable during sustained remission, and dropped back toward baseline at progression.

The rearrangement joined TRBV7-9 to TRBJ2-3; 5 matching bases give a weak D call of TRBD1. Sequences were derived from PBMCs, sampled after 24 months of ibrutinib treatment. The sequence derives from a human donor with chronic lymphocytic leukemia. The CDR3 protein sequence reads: CASQDNTDTQYF. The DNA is TGTGCCAGCCAGGACAACACAGATACGCAGTATTTT. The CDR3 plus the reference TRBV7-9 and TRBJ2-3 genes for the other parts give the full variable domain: DTGVSQNPRHKITKRGQNVTFRCDPISEHNRLYWYRQTLGQGPEFLTYFQNEAQLEKSRLLSDRFSAERPKGSFSTLEIQRTEQGDSAMYLCASQDNTDTQYFGPGTRLTVL.